This T cell receptor beta chain appears in the sequencing data of a study of blood T cell repertoires in COVID-19. The wider study: Researchers got acute and convalescent COVID-19 samples from the United States, Italy and Spain. Sources were T cells, B-cell-depleted T cells, or PBMCs; the material itself was cDNA or gDNA.

Authors' methods: Using reference gene primer amplification, nucleated cell counts were estimated. Only in-frame clones appear in the TCRdb table, and some are missing; sequencing was by immunoSEQ multiplex PCR. That table supplies the V and J calls and clone size; D and trimming were determined from the DNA. Of some 110,000 clones in the sample, around 84% were seen once. This receptor was obtained from a man aged 35-49 years with acute or convalescent COVID-19. The sample was peripheral blood.

CDR3: CASNPSTGPAYEQYF. CDR3 DNA: TGTGCCAGCAATCCCTCGACAGGGCCGGCCTACGAGCAGTACTTC. The chain uses TRBV25-1 and TRBJ2-7, with TRBD1 identical over 7 bases. V lost 7 bases and J lost 2; bases outside the gene matches: 11. The CDR3 totals 15 residues. CDR1 and CDR2 from the germline V gene are MGHDK and SYGVNS.